This TCR beta chain appears in the sequencing data of a study of cytomegalovirus exposure and HLA in healthy donors. With 60 Vbeta and 13 Jbeta primers, the PCR was carried out. Sequencing was performed with immunoSEQ multiplex PCR; in TCRdb, only in-frame clones are kept and a portion is missing. The sample shows approximately 180,000 clones, approximately 72% of them seen only once. The CDR3 covers 14 residues. Germline V gene data show CDR1 as SGHRS and CDR2 as YFSETQ. Losses at the gene ends were 4 bases for V and 6 bases for J; bases not matched to a gene: 8. As concerns this clone: Its specificity is unknown.

Study outcomes and limitations: V- and J-gene trimming of TCR beta was linked (in a later analysis) to a missense DCLRE1C variant. Cytomegalovirus association was assigned to about 150 TCR beta chains.

This receptor was identified in a human donor in good health. This chain joins TRBV5-1 and TRBJ2-7; 9 positions agree with TRBD1. Sequenced sample: PBMCs. The chain's CDR3 is CASSPRDRVREQYF. The CDR3 DNA is TGCGCCAGCAGCCCTAGGGACAGGGTGCGCGAGCAGTACTTC.